This T cell receptor (beta chain) was captured by sequencing in a study of human T cells and chemical hapten exposure. On the study more broadly: TCR yields differed between samples (mainly from small differences in pooled library volume). Overall study findings and caveats: Expanded TCRs grouped into significantly more large CDR3 similarity clusters than controls produced.

TCRdb re-called the RACE reads with MiXCR, one entry per CDR3 protein. In the table there are fewer than 400,000 distinct CDR3 sequences, around 6.9% of which are singletons. This CDR3 is 18 amino acids long. This sample's time point: patch test 1, 2 weeks after DPC sensitization. The sample's treatment: therapeutic diphenylcyclopropenone sensitization with weekly scalp DPC. The template was total RNA from unfractionated whole blood. As concerns this clonotype: Its antigen is currently unknown.

This chain links TRBV21-1 with TRBJ1-4. TRBV21-1 is marked as a pseudogene. This TCR came from a woman in her late teens or twenties with alopecia areata. Some clones in this sample may be carry-over from other donors' samples. Source: whole blood, taken in connection with sensitization to the hapten diphenylcyclopropenone (DPC). The DNA for the CDR3 is TGTGCCAGCAGCAAAGGGTCGGAGCCAAGTGCAACTAATGAAAAACTGTTTTTT. It translates to CASSKGSEPSATNEKLFF.